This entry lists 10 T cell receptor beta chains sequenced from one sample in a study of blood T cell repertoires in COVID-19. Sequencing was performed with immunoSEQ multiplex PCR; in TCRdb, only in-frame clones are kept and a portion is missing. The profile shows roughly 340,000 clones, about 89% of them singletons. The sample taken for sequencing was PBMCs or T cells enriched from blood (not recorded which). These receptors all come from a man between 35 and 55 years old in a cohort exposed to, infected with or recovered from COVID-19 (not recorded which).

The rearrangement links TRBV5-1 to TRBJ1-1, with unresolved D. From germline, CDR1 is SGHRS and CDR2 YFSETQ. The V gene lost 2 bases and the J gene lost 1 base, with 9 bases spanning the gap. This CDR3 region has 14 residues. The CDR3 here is CASSFRLPNTEAFF. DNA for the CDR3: TGCGCCAGCAGCTTTCGACTCCCGAACACTGAAGCTTTCTTT.

DNA for the CDR3: TGTGCCAGCTCACCGCGGTATCCTAATGAAAAACTGTTTTTT. Protein: CASSPRYPNEKLFF. The chain links TRBV18 to TRBJ1-4; D remains ambiguous. The CDR3 runs to 14 residues. CDR1 is KGHSH and CDR2 is LQKENI in the germline V gene. V lost 3 bases, J lost 3 bases, and 8 bases lay in between.

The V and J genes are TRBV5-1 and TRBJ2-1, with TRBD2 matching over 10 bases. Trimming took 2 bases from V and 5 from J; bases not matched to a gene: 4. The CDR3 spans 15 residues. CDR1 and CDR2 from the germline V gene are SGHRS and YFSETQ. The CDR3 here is CASSFGAGGDNEQFF. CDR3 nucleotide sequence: TGCGCCAGCAGCTTCGGAGCGGGAGGGGACAATGAGCAGTTCTTC.

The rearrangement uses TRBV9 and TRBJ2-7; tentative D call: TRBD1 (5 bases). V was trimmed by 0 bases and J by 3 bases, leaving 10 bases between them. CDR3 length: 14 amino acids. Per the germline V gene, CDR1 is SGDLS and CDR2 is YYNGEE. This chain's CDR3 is CASSVGQNIYEQYF. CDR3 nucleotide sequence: TGTGCCAGCAGCGTAGGACAGAACATCTACGAGCAGTACTTC.

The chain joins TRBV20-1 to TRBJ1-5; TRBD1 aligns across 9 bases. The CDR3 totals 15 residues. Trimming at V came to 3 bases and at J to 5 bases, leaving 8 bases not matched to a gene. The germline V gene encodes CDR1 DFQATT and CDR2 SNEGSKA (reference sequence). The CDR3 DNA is TGCAGTGCTAGTAACGCCCGGGACAGGGATCAGCCCCAGCATTTT. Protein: CSASNARDRDQPQHF.

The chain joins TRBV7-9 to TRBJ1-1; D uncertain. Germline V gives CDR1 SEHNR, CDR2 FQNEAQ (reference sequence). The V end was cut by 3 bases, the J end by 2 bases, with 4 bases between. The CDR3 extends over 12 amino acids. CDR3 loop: CASSFLNTEAFF. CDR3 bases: TGTGCCAGCAGCTTCTTAAACACTGAAGCTTTCTTT.

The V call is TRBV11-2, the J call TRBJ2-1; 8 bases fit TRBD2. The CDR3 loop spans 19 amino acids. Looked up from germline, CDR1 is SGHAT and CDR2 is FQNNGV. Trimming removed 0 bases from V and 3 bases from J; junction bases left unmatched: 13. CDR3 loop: CASSLDSRGRPISYNEQFF. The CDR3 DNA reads TGTGCCAGCAGCTTAGACAGCCGCGGGAGGCCCATCAGCTACAATGAGCAGTTCTTC. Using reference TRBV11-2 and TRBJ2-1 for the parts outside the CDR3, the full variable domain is EAGVAQSPRYKIIEKRQSVAFWCNPISGHATLYWYQQILGQGPKLLIQFQNNGVVDDSQLPKDRFSAERLKGVDSTLKIQPAKLEDSAVYLCASSLDSRGRPISYNEQFFGPGTRLTVL.

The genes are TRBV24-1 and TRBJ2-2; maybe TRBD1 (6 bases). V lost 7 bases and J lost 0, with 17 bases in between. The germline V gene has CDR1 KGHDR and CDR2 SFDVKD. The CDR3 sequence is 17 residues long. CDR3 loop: CATSHTGKDANTGELFF. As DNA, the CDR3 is TGTGCCACCAGCCACACAGGGAAGGACGCGAACACCGGGGAGCTGTTTTTT.

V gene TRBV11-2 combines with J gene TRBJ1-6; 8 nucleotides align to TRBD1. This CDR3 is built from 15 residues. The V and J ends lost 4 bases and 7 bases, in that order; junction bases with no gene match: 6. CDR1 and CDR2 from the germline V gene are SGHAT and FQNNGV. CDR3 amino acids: CASSSWDRSNSPLHF. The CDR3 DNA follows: TGTGCCAGCAGCTCCTGGGACAGGTCCAATTCACCCCTCCACTTT.

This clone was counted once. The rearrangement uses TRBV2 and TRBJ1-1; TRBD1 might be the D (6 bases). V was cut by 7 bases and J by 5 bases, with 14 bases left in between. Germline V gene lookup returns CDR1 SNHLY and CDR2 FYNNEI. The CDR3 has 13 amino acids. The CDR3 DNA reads TGTGCCAGCAACCCCGAACAGGGAACTGAAGCTTTCTTT. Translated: CASNPEQGTEAFF.